A selection of T cell receptor beta chains follows, all from one sample in a study of cytomegalovirus exposure and HLA in healthy donors. TCRdb's copy holds only in-frame clones and misses some; the assay was immunoSEQ multiplex PCR. The sample contains about 140,000 clones, about 80% of which appear only once. Sequencing input: PBMCs. Every receptor here comes from a man younger than 35 in good health and CMV-seronegative. Each CDR3 is given with its conserved first and last residue. The D gene is left open where the match is weak. Expanded clones are given a class, and other clones once, few, many or no size at all.

NA	TRBJ2-3	TRBV7-8	TRBD1	CASSPRHTGADTQYF	TGTGCCAGCAGCCCAAGACACACAGGGGCAGATACGCAGTATTTT
few	TRBJ2-7	TRBV2	NA	CASTGSRQGSGEQYF	TGTGCCAGCACTGGGTCGAGGCAGGGTTCGGGCGAGCAGTACTTC
NA	TRBJ2-7	TRBV27	TRBD2	CASSWTSGYEQYF	TGTGCCAGCAGTTGGACTAGCGGTTACGAGCAGTACTTC
NA	TRBJ1-4	TRBV7-8	TRBD1	CASSLGTGGYANEKLFF	TGTGCCAGCAGCTTGGGGACAGGGGGCTACGCTAATGAAAAACTGTTTTTT
NA	TRBJ2-7	TRBV28	TRBD2	CASSLRTSGSYEQYF	TGTGCCAGCAGTTTACGTACTAGCGGCTCCTACGAGCAGTACTTC
NA	TRBJ1-5	TRBV27	TRBD1	CASSKSPSRRRDREGQPQHF	TGTGCCAGCAGTAAATCCCCCTCCCGGAGACGGGACAGGGAGGGTCAGCCCCAGCATTTT
few	TRBJ1-5	TRBV19	NA	CASSAGRYQPQHF	TGTGCCAGTAGTGCGGGGAGGTATCAGCCCCAGCATTTT
NA	TRBJ2-1	TRBV5-1	NA	CASSLGGESYNEQFF	TGCGCCAGCAGCTTGGGGGGCGAATCCTACAATGAGCAGTTCTTC
NA	TRBJ2-7	TRBV2	NA	CASSEEGVFYEQYF	TGTGCCAGCAGTGAAGAGGGGGTCTTCTACGAGCAGTACTTC
NA	TRBJ1-1	TRBV7-2	NA	CASSSSPGIEGEAFF	TGTGCCAGCAGCTCAAGTCCGGGAATCGAGGGTGAAGCTTTCTTT
NA	TRBJ1-2	TRBV27	TRBD1	CASSLWTGGSGYTF	TGTGCCAGCAGTTTATGGACAGGGGGCTCTGGCTACACCTTC
NA	TRBJ2-1	TRBV9	NA	CASSRYNEQFF	TGTGCCAGCAGCCGCTACAATGAGCAGTTCTTC
once	TRBJ2-3	TRBV7-3	NA	CASSLAEAGTQYF	TGTGCCAGCAGCTTAGCGGAGGCGGGGACGCAGTATTTT
NA	TRBJ2-2	TRBV18	NA	CASSPQETGELFF	TGTGCCAGCTCACCACAAGAGACCGGGGAGCTGTTTTTT
NA	TRBJ2-4	TRBV30	TRBD1	CAWARGLAKNIQYF	TGTGCCTGGGCTAGGGGGCTAGCCAAAAACATTCAGTACTTC
NA	TRBJ2-7	TRBV10-3	NA	CAISDQGNEQYF	TGTGCCATCAGTGACCAGGGTAACGAGCAGTACTTC
NA	TRBJ2-1	TRBV7-9	TRBD1	CASSLRDRGYNEQFF	TGTGCCAGCAGCCTCCGGGACAGGGGATACAATGAGCAGTTCTTC
NA	TRBJ1-6	TRBV4-1	NA	CASSQDEGTDSSSYNSPLHF	TGCGCCAGCAGCCAAGATGAGGGGACGGACAGCAGCTCCTATAATTCACCCCTCCACTTT
NA	TRBJ2-7	TRBV28	TRBD1	CASSPGTGHYEQYF	TGTGCCAGCAGTCCCGGGACAGGTCACTACGAGCAGTACTTC
once	TRBJ2-7	TRBV11-2	NA	CASSSTRYGYEQYF	TGTGCCAGCAGCTCGACTAGATATGGCTACGAGCAGTACTTC
NA	TRBJ1-4	TRBV9	TRBD1	CASSAGGTATNEKLFF	TGTGCCAGCAGCGCGGGAGGGACAGCAACTAATGAAAAACTGTTTTTT
once	TRBJ2-7	TRBV7-8	NA	CASSLGAFIYEQYF	TGTGCCAGCAGCCTGGGAGCTTTTATCTACGAGCAGTACTTC
NA	TRBJ2-7	TRBV10-2	NA	CASSESGRGYEQYF	TGCGCCAGCAGTGAGTCGGGCAGGGGCTACGAGCAGTACTTC
NA	TRBJ2-3	TRBV7-3	TRBD2	CASSSGLAGVTDTQYF	TGTGCCAGCAGCTCGGGACTAGCGGGGGTCACAGATACGCAGTATTTT
NA	TRBJ1-4	TRBV5-1	TRBD1	CASSTDRGRATNEKLFF	TGCGCCAGCAGCACCGACAGGGGTCGAGCAACTAATGAAAAACTGTTTTTT
once	TRBJ2-5	TRBV19	TRBD2	CASSTTSARGRETQYF	TGTGCCAGTAGTACGACTAGCGCGCGCGGGAGGGAGACCCAGTACTTC
once	TRBJ1-1	TRBV9	NA	CASSVLGGNTEAFF	TGTGCCAGCAGCGTACTCGGCGGGAACACTGAAGCTTTCTTT
NA	TRBJ1-5	TRBV28	TRBD1	CASSPGTGGKPQHF	TGTGCCAGCAGCCCCGGGACAGGTGGAAAGCCCCAGCATTTT
NA	TRBJ2-1	TRBV4-1	TRBD2	CASSRLAQNEQFF	TGCGCCAGCAGCCGACTAGCCCAGAATGAGCAGTTCTTC
NA	TRBJ2-1	TRBV6-1	NA	CASKWGHNEQFF	TGTGCCAGCAAGTGGGGCCACAATGAGCAGTTCTTC
NA	TRBJ1-3	TRBV14	NA	CASSHLSQFSGNTIYF	TGTGCCAGCAGCCATCTGTCCCAGTTCTCTGGAAACACCATATATTTT
NA	TRBJ2-2	TRBV10-1	NA	CASSESIKDYSTGELFF	TGCGCCAGCAGTGAGTCGATAAAGGACTATAGCACCGGGGAGCTGTTTTTT
NA	TRBJ2-1	TRBV9	TRBD2	CASSVDSGNYNEQFF	TGTGCCAGCAGCGTAGATAGCGGGAACTACAATGAGCAGTTCTTC
few	TRBJ1-3	TRBV19	TRBD1	CASSRQGFGNTIYF	TGTGCCAGTAGTCGACAGGGGTTCGGAAACACCATATATTTT
once	TRBJ2-3	TRBV9	TRBD2	CASSVEGLAGGYTDTQYF	TGTGCCAGCAGCGTAGAGGGACTAGCGGGGGGGTACACAGATACGCAGTATTTT
NA	TRBJ1-2	TRBV6-1	TRBD1	CASRATGGNYGYTF	TGTGCCAGCAGGGCGACAGGGGGTAACTATGGCTACACCTTC
NA	TRBJ2-1	TRBV7-2	NA	CASSLALGINEQFF	TGTGCCAGCAGCTTAGCCCTCGGGATCAATGAGCAGTTCTTC
NA	TRBJ2-3	TRBV28	NA	CASSFEGRSTDTQYF	TGTGCCAGCAGTTTCGAGGGCCGTAGCACAGATACGCAGTATTTT
NA	TRBJ2-2	TRBV11-2	TRBD1	CASSPTGAGELFF	TGTGCCAGCAGCCCGACAGGGGCCGGGGAGCTGTTTTTT
NA	TRBJ1-1	TRBV20-1	TRBD1	CSASGTGDAFF	TGCAGTGCATCCGGGACAGGTGACGCTTTCTTT
few	TRBJ1-2	TRBV2	TRBD1	CATCYIPGQANGYTF	TGTGCCACTTGTTATATTCCAGGACAGGCGAATGGCTACACCTTC
NA	TRBJ1-1	TRBV2	NA	CASTPRGQENTEAFF	TGTGCCAGCACGCCCAGGGGTCAGGAGAACACTGAAGCTTTCTTT
NA	TRBJ1-5	TRBV2	TRBD1	CASSEDATGLGQPQHF	TGTGCCAGCAGTGAAGATGCGACAGGGTTGGGTCAGCCCCAGCATTTT
NA	TRBJ1-3	TRBV6-1	TRBD1	CASSARGRGNTIYF	TGTGCCAGCAGTGCCAGGGGGCGAGGAAACACCATATATTTT
few	TRBJ1-5	TRBV6-6	NA	CASRFTGNQPQHF	TGTGCCAGCAGATTTACAGGAAATCAGCCCCAGCATTTT
NA	TRBJ2-5	TRBV27	NA	CASSSVREKSIRTQYF	TGTGCCAGCAGTTCCGTCCGGGAAAAGTCCATTAGGACCCAGTACTTC
NA	TRBJ1-6	TRBV27	NA	CASSLRRKDSPLHF	TGTGCCAGCAGTTTGCGGAGGAAGGATTCACCCCTCCACTTT